One and the same sample provided the 16 T cell receptor beta chains below, sequenced in a study of T cells in Graves' hyperthyroidism and ophthalmopathy. There were TCR beta CDR3 regions amplified from RNA transcripts. The HTBI set primed first-round TCR CDR3 RT-PCR. TCRdb ran MiXCR on the multiplex PCR reads and lists one entry per CDR3 protein. The sample carries about 180,000 distinct CDR3 sequences, over 7.5% recorded once. The material sequenced was blood. The source is a young woman with Graves' hyperthyroidism that later progressed to Graves' ophthalmopathy.

This clonotype was picked up many times. The rearrangement uses TRBV2 and TRBJ1-6, with D perhaps TRBD1 (5 bases). The CDR3 consists of 13 residues. V dropped 4 bases and J dropped 4 bases, with 5 bases sitting between them. CDR1 is SNHLY and CDR2 is FYNNEI in the germline V gene. The CDR3 loop is CASSGGYNSPLHF. CDR3 DNA: TGTGCCAGCAGTGGGGGGTATAATTCACCCCTCCACTTT.

Only a few counts were recorded for this clonotype. The genes are TRBV13 and TRBJ2-2; D ambiguous. V was trimmed by 5 bases and J by 3 bases, leaving 10 bases between them. CDR1 is PRHDT and CDR2 is FYEKMQ in the germline V gene (reference sequence). This CDR3 spans 14 amino acids. CDR3 nucleotides: TGTGCCAGCAGCACCCCTCAGGACACCGGGGAGCTGTTTTTT. As protein: CASSTPQDTGELFF.

This clonotype has more than one count but fewer than ten. V gene TRBV20-1 combines with J gene TRBJ1-2; a possible D gene is TRBD1 (5 bases). CDR1 and CDR2 (germline): DFQATT, SNEGSKA (reference sequence). The CDR3 covers 12 residues. V dropped 0 bases and J dropped 5 bases, with 7 bases sitting between them. Here the CDR3 reads CSARDRQYGYTF. The CDR3 nucleotides are TGCAGTGCTAGAGATCGACAGTATGGCTACACCTTC.

Many counts were recorded for this clonotype. The rearrangement links TRBV28 to TRBJ1-1; unclear D gene. CDR1 is MDHEN, CDR2 SYDVKM, per germline. V dropped 4 bases and J dropped 6 bases, with 6 bases sitting between them. This CDR3 spans 11 amino acids. CDR3 sequence reads: CASSSPSEAFF. As DNA, the CDR3 is TGTGCCAGCAGTTCCCCCTCTGAAGCTTTCTTT.

The chain couples TRBV19 to TRBJ2-2; D tentatively reads TRBD1 or TRBD2 (6 bases each). Germline CDR1 and CDR2: LNHDA and SQIVND (reference sequence). The CDR3 contains 16 residues. The V end lost 4 bases, the J end lost 0 bases, and 12 bases lay between the germline ends. The CDR3 DNA reads as TGTGCCAGTAGTACTCCTCGGGGGCCGAACACCGGGGAGCTGTTTTTT. Amino acids: CASSTPRGPNTGELFF.

This clonotype was recorded a few times. The V call is TRBV19, the J call TRBJ1-2; no firm D call. The germline gives CDR1 LNHDA, CDR2 SQIVND (reference sequence). V lost 6 bases and J lost 2, with 1 base in between. This CDR3 contains 10 residues. This CDR3 reads CASRNYGYTF. The DNA for the CDR3 is TGTGCCAGTAGAAACTATGGCTACACCTTC.

This clonotype came up many times. This sequence joins TRBV7-3 and TRBJ1-2; maybe TRBD1 (5 bases). The CDR3 has 15 residues. Germline assignment: CDR1 SGHTA and CDR2 FQGTGA. The germline V and J ends were trimmed by 2 bases and 5 bases, with 15 bases remaining between them. The CDR3 coding sequence is TGTGCCAGCAGCTTATACGGACAAGGCTCTTATGGCTACACCTTC. It translates to CASSLYGQGSYGYTF.

This clonotype has at least ten counts. This chain uses TRBV5-1 with TRBJ1-1; the D gene is possibly TRBD1 (6 bases). V lost 4 bases to trimming and J lost 0 bases, with 10 bases between them. CDR1 and CDR2 (germline): SGHRS, YFSETQ. This CDR3 is 14 amino acids long. CDR3 DNA sequence: TGCGCCAGCAGCACCCCAGGGGTGAACACTGAAGCTTTCTTT. This sequence encodes CASSTPGVNTEAFF.

Only a few counts were recorded for this clonotype. The genes are TRBV10-3 and TRBJ1-2, with a tentative D call TRBD1 (6 bases). Looked up from germline, CDR1 is ENHRY and CDR2 is SYGVKD. CDR3 length equals 15 residues. V was cut by 2 bases and J by 2 bases, with 12 bases left in between. As DNA, the CDR3 is TGTGCCATCAGTGAGCCCCGGACAGAGAACTATGGCTACACCTTC. It yields the protein CAISEPRTENYGYTF.

A word on this clonotype: The junction departs from germline at one end; a sequencing error may be responsible. This sequence joins TRBV3-1 and TRBJ2-1, with 11 bases lining up with TRBD1. This CDR3 region has 15 residues. Germline V gives CDR1 LGHDT, CDR2 YNNKEL (reference sequence). CDR3 sequence (DNA): TGTGCCAGCAGCCAAGCGGGACAGGGGGGCAATGAGCACTTCTTC. Its protein product is CASSQAGQGGNEHFF.

This clonotype was counted ten times or more. The J gene is TRBJ1-2, the V gene TRBV20-1; no clear D. V dropped 2 bases and J dropped 4 bases, with 17 bases sitting between them. Germline V gives CDR1 DFQATT, CDR2 SNEGSKA (reference sequence). This CDR3 is 15 amino acids long. The CDR3 DNA is TGCAGTGCTAGACGGACGGACGAGGGTGGCTATGGCTACACCTTC. Amino acids: CSARRTDEGGYGYTF.

The table lists this clonotype with many counts. This sequence joins TRBV28 and TRBJ1-3, with no clear D. Deletions cut 3 bases from V and 0 bases from J, with 6 bases between. The CDR3 length is 14 residues. The germline V gene has CDR1 MDHEN and CDR2 SYDVKM. In nucleotides, the CDR3 is TGTGCCAGCAGTTTGGGCAGCTCTGGAAACACCATATATTTT. This translates into CASSLGSSGNTIYF.

The chain recombines TRBV30 with TRBJ1-3; D unresolved. CDR1 and CDR2 from the germline V gene are GTSNPN and SVGIG (reference sequence). This CDR3 comprises 13 residues. The chain's CDR3 is CAFGRKSGNTIYF. The CDR3 bases are TGTGCTTTCGGACGGAAGTCTGGAAACACCATATATTTT.

This chain uses TRBV28 with TRBJ2-7, with 11 positions matching TRBD2. Germline V gene sequence: CDR1 MDHEN, CDR2 SYDVKM. The CDR3 consists of 18 residues. The ends lost 8 bases at V and 5 bases at J; junction bases unmatched: 20. CDR3 sequence: CASGLTSGSSGWFDEQYF. In nucleotides, the CDR3 is TGTGCCAGCGGACTTACTAGCGGGAGTAGTGGGTGGTTCGACGAGCAGTACTTC.

On this clonotype: A much more abundant neighbour one base away suggests this may be a read error. The V and J genes are TRBV10-3 and TRBJ1-1, with no clear D. The CDR3 has 16 amino acids. Germline V gene sequence: CDR1 ENHRY, CDR2 SYGVKD. The CDR3 is CAISESKGILNSEAFF. As DNA, the CDR3 is TGTGCCATCAGTGAGTCGAAGGGTATACTGAACAGTGAAGCTTTCTTT.

The chain combines TRBV20-1 with TRBJ2-3; D is uncertain. Germline V gives CDR1 DFQATT, CDR2 SNEGSKA (reference sequence). CDR3 length: 12 amino acids. V shed 1 base and J shed 6 bases, with 8 bases lying between them. Here the CDR3 reads CSARGPADTQYF. The DNA for the CDR3 is TGCAGTGCTAGAGGTCCGGCGGATACGCAGTATTTT.